The present entry profiles one T cell receptor (beta chain) with its context. No antigen is known for it. The authors amplified TCR beta CDR3 regions, and they did so from RNA transcripts for repertoire sequencing. The authors performed first-round RT-PCR with HTBI primers and then a second-round multiplex PCR. Each CDR3 protein gets one entry after TCRdb re-called the multiplex PCR reads with MiXCR. The table has 650,000 to 800,000 distinct CDR3 sequences, roughly 39% seen once. The CDR3 has 15 residues. V lost 1 base, J lost 4 bases, and 13 bases lay in between. Germline CDR1 SGHDN, CDR2 FVKESK. This sample stems from a study of Graves' ophthalmopathy and Graves' hyperthyroidism. Study results and caveats: This model predicted ophthalmopathy progression (sensitivity around 71%, specificity 72.22%). In blood appeared most of the expanded thyroid clonotypes whose frequency exceeded 0.001. Distinction of ophthalmopathy from stable hyperthyroidism by a 13-signature model reached approximately 90% sensitivity and 75% to 84% specificity.

The receptor was isolated from an adult man with Graves' ophthalmopathy. This chain uses TRBV14 with TRBJ1-2; possibly TRBD1 for D (5 bases). The sample taken for sequencing was peripheral blood. CDR3 nucleotide sequence: TGTGCCAGCAGCCAAGTAGACACAGGAACCTATGGCTACACCTTC. It encodes CASSQVDTGTYGYTF.